This T cell receptor (beta chain) is drawn from a study of radiotherapy plus CTLA-4 blockade in lung cancer. Study-level background: Objective responses were documented in 15% to 20% of patients, with disease control in around 30%. Findings and limits, study-wide: Dynamics of early blood T cell clones, together with interferon-beta, were reportedly the best predictors of response.

Produced via immunoSEQ multiplex PCR; TCRdb's table is partial and in-frame only. The repertoire has approximately 40,000 clones, 80% to 90% of them found once; the top ten carry 20% to 25%. The CDR3 sequence is 17 residues long. V lost 0 bases and J lost 1, with 14 bases in between. Germline V CDR1 and CDR2: LGHNA, YNFKEQ. Patients with chemo-refractory metastatic non-small-cell lung cancer received focal radiation plus CTLA-4 blockade with ipilimumab. Only one count was recorded for this clone. The antigen remains unidentified. The source was peripheral blood, collected from a patient treated with radiotherapy plus ipilimumab. V and J are TRBV4-2 and TRBJ2-3; tentative D call: TRBD1 (5 bases). This receptor was identified in a human donor with non-small cell lung cancer whose response to radiotherapy plus ipilimumab could not be evaluated. CDR3 in DNA: TGTGCCAGCAGCCAAGATGTGGTAGCCAGGGGCACAGATACGCAGTATTTT. It encodes CASSQDVVARGTDTQYF.